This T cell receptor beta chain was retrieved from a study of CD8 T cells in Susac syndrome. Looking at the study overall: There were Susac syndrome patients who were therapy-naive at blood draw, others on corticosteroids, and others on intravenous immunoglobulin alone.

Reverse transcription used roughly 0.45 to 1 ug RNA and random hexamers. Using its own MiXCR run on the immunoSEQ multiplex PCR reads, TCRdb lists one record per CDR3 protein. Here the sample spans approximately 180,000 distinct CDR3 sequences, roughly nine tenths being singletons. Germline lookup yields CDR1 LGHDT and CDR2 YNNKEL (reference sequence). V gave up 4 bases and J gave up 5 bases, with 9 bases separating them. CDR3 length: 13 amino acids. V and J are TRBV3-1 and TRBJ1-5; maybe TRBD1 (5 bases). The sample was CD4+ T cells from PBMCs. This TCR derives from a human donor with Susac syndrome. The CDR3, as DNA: TGTGCCAGCAGCCCACAGGACGATCAGCCCCAGCATTTT. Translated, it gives CASSPQDDQPQHF.